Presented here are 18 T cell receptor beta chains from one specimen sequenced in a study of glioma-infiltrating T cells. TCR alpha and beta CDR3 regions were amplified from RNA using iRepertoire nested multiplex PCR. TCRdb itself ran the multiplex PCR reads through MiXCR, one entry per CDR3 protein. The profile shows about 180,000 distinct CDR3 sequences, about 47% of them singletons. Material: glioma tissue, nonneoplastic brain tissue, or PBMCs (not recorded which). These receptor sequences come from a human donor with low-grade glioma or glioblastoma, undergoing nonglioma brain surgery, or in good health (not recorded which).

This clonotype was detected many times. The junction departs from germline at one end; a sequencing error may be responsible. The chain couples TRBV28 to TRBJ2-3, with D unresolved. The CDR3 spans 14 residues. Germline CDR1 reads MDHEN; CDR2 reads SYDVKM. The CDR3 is CASTFGDWADTQYF. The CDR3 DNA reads TGTGCCAGCACCTTTGGGGATTGGGCAGATACACAGTATTTT.

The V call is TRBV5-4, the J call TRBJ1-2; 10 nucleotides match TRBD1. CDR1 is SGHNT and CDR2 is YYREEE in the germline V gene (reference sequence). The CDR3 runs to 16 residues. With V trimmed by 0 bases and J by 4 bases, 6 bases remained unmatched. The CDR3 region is CASSLGEGQGGYGYTF. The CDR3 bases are TGTGCCAGCAGCTTGGGAGAAGGACAGGGGGGCTATGGCTACACCTTC.

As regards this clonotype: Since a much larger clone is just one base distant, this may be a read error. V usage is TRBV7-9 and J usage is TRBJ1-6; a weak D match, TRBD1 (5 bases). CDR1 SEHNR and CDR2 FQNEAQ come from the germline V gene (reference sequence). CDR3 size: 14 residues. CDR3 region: CASSLEGRDSPLNF. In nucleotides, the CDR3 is TGTGCCAGCAGCTTAGAGGGCAGGGATTCACCCCTCAACTTT.

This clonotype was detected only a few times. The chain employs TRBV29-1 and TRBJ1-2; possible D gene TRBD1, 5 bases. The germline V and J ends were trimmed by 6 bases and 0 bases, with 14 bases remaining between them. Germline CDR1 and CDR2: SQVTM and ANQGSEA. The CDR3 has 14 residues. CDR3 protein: CSVLSGRANYGYTF. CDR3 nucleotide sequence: TGCAGCGTCCTCAGCGGCAGGGCTAACTATGGCTACACCTTC.

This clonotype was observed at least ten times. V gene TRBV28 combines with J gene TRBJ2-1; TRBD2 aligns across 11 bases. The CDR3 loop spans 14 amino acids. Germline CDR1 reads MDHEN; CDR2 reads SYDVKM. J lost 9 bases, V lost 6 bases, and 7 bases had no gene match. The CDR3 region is CASSITSGRGEQFF. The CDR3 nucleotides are TGTGCCAGCAGCATAACTAGCGGGAGAGGTGAGCAGTTCTTC.

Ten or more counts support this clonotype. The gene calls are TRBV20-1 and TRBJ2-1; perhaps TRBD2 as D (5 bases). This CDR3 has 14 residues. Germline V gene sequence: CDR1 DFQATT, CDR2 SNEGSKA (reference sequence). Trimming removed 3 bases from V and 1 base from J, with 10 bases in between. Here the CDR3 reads CSARESGSYNEQFF. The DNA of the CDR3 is TGCAGTGCTAGGGAATCGGGATCCTACAATGAGCAGTTCTTC.

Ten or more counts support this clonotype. This chain's CDR3 is CASSETASPLHF. The DNA for the CDR3 is TGTGCCAGCAGTGAAACCGCTTCACCCCTCCACTTT. V is TRBV2 and J is TRBJ1-6, with D unresolved. V shed 2 bases and J shed 9 bases, with 5 bases lying between them. Germline loops: CDR1 SNHLY, CDR2 FYNNEI. The CDR3 covers 12 residues.

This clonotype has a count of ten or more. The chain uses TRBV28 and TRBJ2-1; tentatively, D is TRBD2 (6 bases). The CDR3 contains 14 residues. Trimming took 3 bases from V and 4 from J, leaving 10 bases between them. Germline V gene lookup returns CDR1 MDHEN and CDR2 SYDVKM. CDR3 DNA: TGTGCCAGCAGTTTGGGGAGCGGGTACAATGAGCAGTTCTTC. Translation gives CASSLGSGYNEQFF.

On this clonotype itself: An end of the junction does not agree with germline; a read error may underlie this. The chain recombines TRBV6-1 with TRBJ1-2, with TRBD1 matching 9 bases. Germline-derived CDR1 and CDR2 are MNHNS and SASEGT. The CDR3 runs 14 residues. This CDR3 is CACSEGGQGRSYTF. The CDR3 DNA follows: TGTGCCTGCAGTGAGGGGGGACAGGGTCGAAGCTACACCTTC.

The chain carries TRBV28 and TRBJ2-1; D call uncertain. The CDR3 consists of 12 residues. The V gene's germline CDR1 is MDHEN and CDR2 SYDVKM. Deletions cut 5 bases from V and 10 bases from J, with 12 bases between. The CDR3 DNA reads TGTGCCAGCAGTATTGGAAGTACGGAGCAGTTCTTC. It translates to CASSIGSTEQFF.

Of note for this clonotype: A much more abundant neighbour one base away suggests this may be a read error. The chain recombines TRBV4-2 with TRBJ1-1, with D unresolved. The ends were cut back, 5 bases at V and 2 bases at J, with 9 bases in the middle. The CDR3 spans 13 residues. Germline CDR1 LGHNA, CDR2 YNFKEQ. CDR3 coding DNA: TGTGCCAGCAGCTATAACAAAAACACTGAAGCTTTCTTT. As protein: CASSYNKNTEAFF.

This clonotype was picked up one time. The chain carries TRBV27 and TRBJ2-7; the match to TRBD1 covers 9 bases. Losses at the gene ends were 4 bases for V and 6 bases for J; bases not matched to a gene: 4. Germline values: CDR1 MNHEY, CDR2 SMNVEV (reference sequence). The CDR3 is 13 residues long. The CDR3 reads CASSWDRDREQYF. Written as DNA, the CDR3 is TGTGCCAGCAGTTGGGACAGGGATCGCGAGCAGTACTTC.

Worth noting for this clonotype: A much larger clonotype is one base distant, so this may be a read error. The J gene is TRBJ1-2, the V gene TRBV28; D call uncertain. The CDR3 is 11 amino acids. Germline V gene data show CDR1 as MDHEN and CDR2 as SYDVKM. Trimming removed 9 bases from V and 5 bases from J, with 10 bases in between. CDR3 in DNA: TGTGCCAGATCGATTAATTATGGCTACACCTTC. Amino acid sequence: CARSINYGYTF.

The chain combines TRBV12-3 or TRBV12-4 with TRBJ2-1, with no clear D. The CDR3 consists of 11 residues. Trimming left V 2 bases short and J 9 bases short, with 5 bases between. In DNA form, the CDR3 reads TGTGCCAGCAGTTTATTAAGTGAGCAGTTCTTC. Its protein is CASSLLSEQFF.

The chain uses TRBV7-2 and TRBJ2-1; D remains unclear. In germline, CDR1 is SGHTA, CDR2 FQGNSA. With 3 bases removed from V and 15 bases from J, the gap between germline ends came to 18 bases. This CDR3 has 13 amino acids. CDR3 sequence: CASSLASYNERFF. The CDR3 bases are TGTGCCAGCAGCTTGGCCTCCTACAATGAGAGGTTCTTC.

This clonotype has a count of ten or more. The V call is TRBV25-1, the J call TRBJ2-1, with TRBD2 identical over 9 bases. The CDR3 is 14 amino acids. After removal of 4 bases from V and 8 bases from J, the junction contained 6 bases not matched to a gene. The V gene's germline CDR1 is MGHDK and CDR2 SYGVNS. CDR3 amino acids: CASSVGTSSHEQFF. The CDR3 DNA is TGTGCCAGCAGTGTGGGGACTAGCAGCCATGAGCAGTTCTTC.

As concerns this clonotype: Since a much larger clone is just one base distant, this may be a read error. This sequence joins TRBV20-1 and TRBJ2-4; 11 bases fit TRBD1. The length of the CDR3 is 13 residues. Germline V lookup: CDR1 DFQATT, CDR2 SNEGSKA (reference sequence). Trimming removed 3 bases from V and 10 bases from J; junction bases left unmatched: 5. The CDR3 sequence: CSARGQGVKIQYF. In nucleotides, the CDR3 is TGCAGTGCTAGGGGACAGGGGGTAAAAATTCAGTACTTC.

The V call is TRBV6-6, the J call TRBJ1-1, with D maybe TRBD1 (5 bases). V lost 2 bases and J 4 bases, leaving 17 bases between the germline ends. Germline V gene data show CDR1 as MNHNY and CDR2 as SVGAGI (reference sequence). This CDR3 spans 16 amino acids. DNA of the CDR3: TGTGCCAGCAGTTACCGAAATTATGGGGGTATCACTGAAGCTTTCTTT. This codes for CASSYRNYGGITEAFF.